This entry lists 3 T cell receptor beta chains sequenced from one sample in a study of blood T cells in healthy people across ages. The use of a sample-barcoded 5' primer and a J-beta primer mix characterized a second PCR of roughly 6 to 11 cycles. TCRdb itself ran the 5' RACE reads through MiXCR, one entry per CDR3 protein. The top ten hold approximately 14% of the sample, which has around 1,000,000 distinct CDR3 sequences, 30% to 40% seen once. Sequencing was performed on blood. Receptors were obtained from a young man in good health.

This clonotype was detected only a few times. CDR3 in DNA: TGTGCCAGCAGCGACGGGCCAGGGGAGCAGTACTTC. Translating it yields CASSDGPGEQYF. The chain employs TRBV13 and TRBJ2-7, with a tentative D call TRBD1 (5 bases). Per germline, CDR1 PRHDT and CDR2 FYEKMQ (reference sequence). V lost 5 bases to trimming and J lost 7 bases, with 12 bases between them. The CDR3 is 12 amino acids.

The rearrangement joins TRBV6-2 or TRBV6-3 to TRBJ2-1; 10 bases are shared with TRBD2. The better agreement between TRBJ2-7 and the DNA end casts doubt on the J call. This CDR3 contains 19 residues. CDR1 is MNHEY, CDR2 SVGEGT, per germline. CDR3 residues: CASSIVAGGSPSSYNEQYF. The CDR3 DNA is TGTGCCAGCAGTATTGTAGCGGGGGGCTCTCCTAGCTCCTACAATGAGCAGTACTTC.

This clonotype was found a few times. The gene calls are TRBV29-1 and TRBJ2-3; D possibly corresponds to TRBD2 (6 bases). The CDR3 extends over 13 amino acids. Germline values: CDR1 SQVTM, CDR2 ANQGSEA. Between the trimmed V and J ends, which lost 6 bases and 2 bases, there was a span of 12 bases. CDR3: CSVILATTDTQYF. The CDR3 region has the DNA TGCAGCGTGATACTAGCCACCACAGATACGCAGTATTTT.